In this sample, the clone carrying this T cell receptor beta chain turned up many times. The time point here: newly diagnosed GD, antithyroid drugs for less than 3 months. Extracted RNA from PBMCs served as the source of the TCR library. Building the TCR beta libraries relied on iRepertoire HTBI primers, and CDR3 regions underwent Arm-PCR. TCRdb fed the multiplex PCR reads into MiXCR, producing one record per CDR3 protein. The sample has 420,000 or so distinct CDR3 sequences; around 17% are singletons. The CDR3 runs to 14 residues. Per the germline V gene, CDR1 is DFQATT and CDR2 is SNEGSKA (reference sequence). This specimen comes from a study of regulatory T cells in long-lasting Graves disease. Separately, the same data were catalogued under a study of T cells in Graves' hyperthyroidism and ophthalmopathy.

V is TRBV20-1 and J is TRBJ2-7; 7 nucleotides align to TRBD1. The sequences come from peripheral blood mononuclear cells (PBMCs), collected at new diagnosis, from a patient treated with antithyroid drugs. The receptor was isolated from a woman aged 18-30 years with Graves disease. DNA for the CDR3: TGCACCCCCGGGACAGCAAAAAGGGGGCACGAGCAGTACTTC. Translated: CTPGTAKRGHEQYF.